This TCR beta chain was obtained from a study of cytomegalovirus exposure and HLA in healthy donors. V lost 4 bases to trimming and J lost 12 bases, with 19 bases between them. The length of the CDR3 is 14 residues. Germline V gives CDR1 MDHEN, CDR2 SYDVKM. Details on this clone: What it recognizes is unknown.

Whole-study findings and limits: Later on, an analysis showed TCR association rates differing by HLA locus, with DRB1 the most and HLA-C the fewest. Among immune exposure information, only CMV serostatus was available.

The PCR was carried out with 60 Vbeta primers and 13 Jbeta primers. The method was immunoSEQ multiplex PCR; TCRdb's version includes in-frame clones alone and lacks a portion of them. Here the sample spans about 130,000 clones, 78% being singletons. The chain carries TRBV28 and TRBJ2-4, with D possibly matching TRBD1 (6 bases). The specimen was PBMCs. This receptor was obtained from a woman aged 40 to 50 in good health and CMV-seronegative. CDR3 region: CASSSGPLSDSQYF. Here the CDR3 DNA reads TGTGCCAGCAGTTCGGGACCTCTTTCGGACAGTCAGTACTTC.